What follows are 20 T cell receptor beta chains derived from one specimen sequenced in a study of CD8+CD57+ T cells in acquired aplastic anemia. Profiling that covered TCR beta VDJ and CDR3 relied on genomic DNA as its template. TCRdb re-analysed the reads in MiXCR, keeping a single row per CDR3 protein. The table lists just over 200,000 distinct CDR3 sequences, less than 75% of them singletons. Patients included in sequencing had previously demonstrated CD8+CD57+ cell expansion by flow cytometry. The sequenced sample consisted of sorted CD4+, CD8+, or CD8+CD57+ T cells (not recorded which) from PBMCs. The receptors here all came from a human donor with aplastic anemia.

CDR3 loop: CATSDPLADGGETQYF. DNA of the CDR3: TGTGCCACCAGTGATCCACTAGCGGACGGGGGAGAGACCCAGTACTTC. The chain combines TRBV24-1 with TRBJ2-5, with 8 bases lining up with TRBD2. V was clipped by 3 bases and J by 4 bases; unmatched bases: 9. The CDR3 spans 16 residues. CDR1 and CDR2 from the germline V gene are KGHDR and SFDVKD.

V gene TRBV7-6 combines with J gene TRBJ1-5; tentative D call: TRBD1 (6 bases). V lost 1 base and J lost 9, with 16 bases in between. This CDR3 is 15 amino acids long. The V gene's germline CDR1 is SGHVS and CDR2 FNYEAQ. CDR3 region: CASSLGTVESGPQHF. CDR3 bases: TGTGCCAGCAGCTTAGGGACAGTAGAATCAGGGCCCCAGCATTTT.

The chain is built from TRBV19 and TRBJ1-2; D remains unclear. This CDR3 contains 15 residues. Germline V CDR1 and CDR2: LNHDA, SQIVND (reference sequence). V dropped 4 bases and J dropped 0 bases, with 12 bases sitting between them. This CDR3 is CASSTERRTNYGYTF. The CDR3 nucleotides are TGTGCCAGTAGTACGGAGAGGAGAACTAACTATGGCTACACCTTC.

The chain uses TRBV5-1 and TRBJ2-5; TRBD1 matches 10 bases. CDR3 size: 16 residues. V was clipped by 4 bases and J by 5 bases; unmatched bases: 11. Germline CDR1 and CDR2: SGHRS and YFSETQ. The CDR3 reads CASSPLGQGGRETQYF. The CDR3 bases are TGCGCCAGCAGCCCGTTAGGACAGGGGGGTAGGGAGACCCAGTACTTC.

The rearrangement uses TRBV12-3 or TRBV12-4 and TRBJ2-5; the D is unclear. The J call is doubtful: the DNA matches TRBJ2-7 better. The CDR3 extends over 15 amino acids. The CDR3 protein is CASRPPGALVYEQYF. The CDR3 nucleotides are TGTGCCAGCAGACCACCAGGAGCCCTTGTCTACGAGCAGTACTTC.

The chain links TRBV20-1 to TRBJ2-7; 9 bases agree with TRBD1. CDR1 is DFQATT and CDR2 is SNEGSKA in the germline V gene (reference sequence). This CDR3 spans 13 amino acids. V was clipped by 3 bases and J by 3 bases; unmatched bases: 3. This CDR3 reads CSASGDRDYEQYV. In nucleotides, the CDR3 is TGCAGTGCTAGTGGGGACAGGGACTACGAGCAGTACGTC.

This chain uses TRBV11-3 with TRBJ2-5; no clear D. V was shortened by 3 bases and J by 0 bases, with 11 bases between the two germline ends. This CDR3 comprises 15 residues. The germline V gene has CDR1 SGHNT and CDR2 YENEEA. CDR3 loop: CASSFDIGYQETQYF. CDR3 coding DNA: TGTGCCAGCAGCTTCGACATAGGATACCAAGAGACCCAGTACTTC.

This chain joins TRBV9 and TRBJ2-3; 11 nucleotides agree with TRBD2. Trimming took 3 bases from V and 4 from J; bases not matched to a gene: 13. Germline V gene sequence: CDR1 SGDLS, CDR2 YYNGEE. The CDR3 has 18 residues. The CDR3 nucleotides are TGTGCCAGCAGCGCCGCTGGGGGTAGCGGGGGGGCGGCAGATACGCAGTATTTT. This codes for CASSAAGGSGGAADTQYF.

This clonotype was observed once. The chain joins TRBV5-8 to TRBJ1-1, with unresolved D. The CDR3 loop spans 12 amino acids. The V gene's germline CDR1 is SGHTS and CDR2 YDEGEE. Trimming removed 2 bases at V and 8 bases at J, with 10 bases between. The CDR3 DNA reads TGTGCCAGCAGCTTAGGGATCAGGGAAGCTTTCTTT. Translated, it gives CASSLGIREAFF.

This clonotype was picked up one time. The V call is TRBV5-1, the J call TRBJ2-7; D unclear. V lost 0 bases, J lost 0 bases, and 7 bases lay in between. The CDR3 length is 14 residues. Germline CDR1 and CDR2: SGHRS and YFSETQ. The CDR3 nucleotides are TGCGCCAGCAGCTTGGCAGGTCTCTCCTACGAGCAGTACTTC. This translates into CASSLAGLSYEQYF. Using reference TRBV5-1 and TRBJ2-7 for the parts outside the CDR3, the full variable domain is KAGVTQTPRYLIKTRGQQVTLSCSPISGHRSVSWYQQTPGQGLQFLFEYFSETQRNKGNFPGRFSGRQFSNSRSEMNVSTLELGDSALYLCASSLAGLSYEQYFGPGTRLTVT.

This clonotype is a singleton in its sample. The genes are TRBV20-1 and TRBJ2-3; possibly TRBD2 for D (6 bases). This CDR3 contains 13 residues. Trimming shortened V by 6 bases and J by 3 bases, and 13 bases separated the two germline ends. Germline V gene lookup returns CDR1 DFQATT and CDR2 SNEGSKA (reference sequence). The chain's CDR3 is CSAEGRTTDTQYF. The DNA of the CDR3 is TGCAGTGCGGAGGGGAGGACGACAGATACGCAGTATTTT.

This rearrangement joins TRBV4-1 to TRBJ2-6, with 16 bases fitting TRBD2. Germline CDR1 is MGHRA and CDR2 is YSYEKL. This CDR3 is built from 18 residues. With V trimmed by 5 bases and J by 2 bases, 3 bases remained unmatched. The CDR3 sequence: CASSSGLAGGTGANVLTF. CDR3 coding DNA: TGCGCCAGCAGCTCGGGACTAGCGGGGGGGACTGGGGCCAACGTCCTGACTTTC.

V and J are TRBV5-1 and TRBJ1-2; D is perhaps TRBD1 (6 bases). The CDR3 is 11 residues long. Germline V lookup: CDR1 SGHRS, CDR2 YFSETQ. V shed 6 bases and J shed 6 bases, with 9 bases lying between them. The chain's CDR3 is CASTGADGYTF. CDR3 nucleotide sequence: TGCGCCAGCACAGGGGCGGATGGCTACACCTTC. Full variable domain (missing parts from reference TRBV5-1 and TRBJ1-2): KAGVTQTPRYLIKTRGQQVTLSCSPISGHRSVSWYQQTPGQGLQFLFEYFSETQRNKGNFPGRFSGRQFSNSRSEMNVSTLELGDSALYLCASTGADGYTFGSGTRLTVV.

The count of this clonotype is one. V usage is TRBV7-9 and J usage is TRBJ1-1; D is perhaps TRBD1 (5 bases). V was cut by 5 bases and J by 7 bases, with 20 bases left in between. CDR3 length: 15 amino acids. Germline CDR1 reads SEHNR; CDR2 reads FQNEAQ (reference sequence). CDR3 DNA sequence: TGTGCCAGCAGCCCAGGTGGGGGTTTGGGACTTGAAGCTTTCTTT. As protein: CASSPGGGLGLEAFF.

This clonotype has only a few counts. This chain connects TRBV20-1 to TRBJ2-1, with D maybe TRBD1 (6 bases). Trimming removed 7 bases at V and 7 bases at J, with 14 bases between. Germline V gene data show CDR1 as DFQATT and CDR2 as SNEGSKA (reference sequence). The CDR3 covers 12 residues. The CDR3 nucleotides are TGCAGTGTTAAGGGGGTGGGGAATGAGCAGTTCTTC. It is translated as CSVKGVGNEQFF.

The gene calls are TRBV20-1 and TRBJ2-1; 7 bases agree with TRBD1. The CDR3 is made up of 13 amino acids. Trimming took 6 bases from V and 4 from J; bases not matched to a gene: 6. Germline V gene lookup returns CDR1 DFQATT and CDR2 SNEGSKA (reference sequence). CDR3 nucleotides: TGCAGTGCCCCGGACAGGATTTACAATGAGCAGTTCTTC. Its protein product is CSAPDRIYNEQFF.

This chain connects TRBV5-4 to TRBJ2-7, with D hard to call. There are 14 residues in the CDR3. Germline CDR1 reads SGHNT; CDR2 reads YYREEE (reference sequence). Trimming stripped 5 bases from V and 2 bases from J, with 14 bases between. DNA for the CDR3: TGTGCCAGCAGTTCGGATCTCGTTCCCTACGAGCAGTACTTC. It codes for CASSSDLVPYEQYF.

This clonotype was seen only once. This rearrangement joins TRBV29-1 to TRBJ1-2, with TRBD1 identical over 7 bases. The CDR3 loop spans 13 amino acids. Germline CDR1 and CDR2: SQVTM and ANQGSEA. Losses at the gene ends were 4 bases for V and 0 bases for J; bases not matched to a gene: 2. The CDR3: CSVATGANYGYTF. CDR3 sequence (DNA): TGCAGCGTTGCTACAGGGGCTAACTATGGCTACACCTTC.

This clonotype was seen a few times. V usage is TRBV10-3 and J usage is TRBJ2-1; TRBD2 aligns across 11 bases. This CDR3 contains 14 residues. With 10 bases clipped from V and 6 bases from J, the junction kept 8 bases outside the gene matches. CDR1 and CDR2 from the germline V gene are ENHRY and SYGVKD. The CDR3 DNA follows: TGTGCCAGCCAGACTAGCGGGGTAAGCAATGAGCAGTTCTTC. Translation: CASQTSGVSNEQFF.

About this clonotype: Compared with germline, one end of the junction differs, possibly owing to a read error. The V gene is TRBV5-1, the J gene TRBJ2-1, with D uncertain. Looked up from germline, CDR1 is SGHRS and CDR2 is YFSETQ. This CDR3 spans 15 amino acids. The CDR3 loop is CASSLMSSSYNEQFF. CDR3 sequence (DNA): TGTGCCAGCAGCTTGATGAGTAGCTCCTACAATGAGCAGTTCTTC.